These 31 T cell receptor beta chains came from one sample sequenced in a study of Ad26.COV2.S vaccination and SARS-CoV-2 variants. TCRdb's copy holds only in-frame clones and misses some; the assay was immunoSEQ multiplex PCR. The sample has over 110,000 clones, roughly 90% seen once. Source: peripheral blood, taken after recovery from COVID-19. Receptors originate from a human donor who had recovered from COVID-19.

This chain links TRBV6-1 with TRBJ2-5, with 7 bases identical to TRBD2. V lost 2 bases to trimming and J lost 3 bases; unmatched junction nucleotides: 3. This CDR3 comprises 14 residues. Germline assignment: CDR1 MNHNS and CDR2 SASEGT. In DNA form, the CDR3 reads TGTGCCAGCAGTGAAACGGGGGGAAAAGAGACCCAGTACTTC. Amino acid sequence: CASSETGGKETQYF.

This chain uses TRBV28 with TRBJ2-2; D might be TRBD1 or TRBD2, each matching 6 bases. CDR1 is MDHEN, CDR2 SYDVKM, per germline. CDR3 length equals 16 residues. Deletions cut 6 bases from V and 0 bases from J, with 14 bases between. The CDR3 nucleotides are TGTGCCAGCAGGAACTTTAGGGGGGCGAACACCGGGGAGCTGTTTTTT. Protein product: CASRNFRGANTGELFF. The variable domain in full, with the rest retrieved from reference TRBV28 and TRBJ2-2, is DVKVTQSSRYLVKRTGEKVFLECVQDMDHENMFWYRQDPGLGLRLIYFSYDVKMKEKGDIPEGYSVSREKKERFSLILESASTNQTSMYLCASRNFRGANTGELFFGEGSRLTVL.

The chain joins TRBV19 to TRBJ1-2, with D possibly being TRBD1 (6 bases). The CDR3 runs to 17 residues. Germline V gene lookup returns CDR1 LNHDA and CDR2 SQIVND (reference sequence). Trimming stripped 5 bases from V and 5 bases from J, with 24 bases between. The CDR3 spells CASSFSTPSGATYGYTF. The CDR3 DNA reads TGTGCCAGTAGTTTTTCAACGCCGTCAGGGGCCACATATGGCTACACCTTC.

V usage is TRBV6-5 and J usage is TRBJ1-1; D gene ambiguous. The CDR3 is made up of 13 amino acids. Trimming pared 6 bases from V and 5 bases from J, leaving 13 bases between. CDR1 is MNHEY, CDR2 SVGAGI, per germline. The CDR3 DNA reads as TGTGCCAGCAGCCAATCTGACATAACTGAAGCTTTCTTT. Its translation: CASSQSDITEAFF.

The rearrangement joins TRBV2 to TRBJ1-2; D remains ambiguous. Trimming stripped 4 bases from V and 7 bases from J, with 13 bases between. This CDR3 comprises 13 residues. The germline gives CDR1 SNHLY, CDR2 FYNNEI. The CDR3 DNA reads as TGTGCCAGCAGTGTAGCCGGGGATGGTGGCTACACCTTC. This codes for CASSVAGDGGYTF.

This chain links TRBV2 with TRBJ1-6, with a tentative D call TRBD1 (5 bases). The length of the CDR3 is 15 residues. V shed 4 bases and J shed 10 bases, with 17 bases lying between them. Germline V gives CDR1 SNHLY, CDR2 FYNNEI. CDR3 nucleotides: TGTGCCAGCAGTGTAGAGGAGGGGTTGGTCTCACCCCTCCACTTT. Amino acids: CASSVEEGLVSPLHF.

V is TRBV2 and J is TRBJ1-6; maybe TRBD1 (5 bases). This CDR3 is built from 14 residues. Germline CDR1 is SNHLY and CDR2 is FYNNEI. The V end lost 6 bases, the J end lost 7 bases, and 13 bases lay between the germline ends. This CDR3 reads CASSGTERNSPLHF. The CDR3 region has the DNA TGTGCCAGCAGCGGGACTGAAAGGAATTCACCCCTCCACTTT.

Written as DNA, the CDR3 is TGCGCCAGCAGCTTGGTTTCGGGACAGAGCTCCTACGAGCAGTACTTC. This translates into CASSLVSGQSSYEQYF. V is TRBV5-1 and J is TRBJ2-7; 7 nucleotides match TRBD1. J was trimmed by 0 bases and V by 0 bases; bases with no gene match: 6. CDR1 and CDR2 (germline): SGHRS, YFSETQ. CDR3 length equals 16 residues.

For the CDR3, the DNA is TGCGCCAGCAGCCAACTAGCGGAGTCCGGGGAGCTGTTTTTT. Protein: CASSQLAESGELFF. The chain is built from TRBV4-3 and TRBJ2-2; TRBD2 matches 7 bases. The V gene's germline CDR1 is LGHNA and CDR2 YSLEER. The CDR3 length is 14 residues. V trimming: 2 bases; J trimming: 6 bases; junction bases outside the gene matches: 3.

The CDR3 region is CASSRWAGAKETQYF. CDR3 nucleotides: TGTGCCAGCTCCCGATGGGCAGGGGCAAAAGAGACCCAGTACTTC. The chain combines TRBV18 with TRBJ2-5; D perhaps matches TRBD1 (6 bases). The V and J ends lost 6 bases and 3 bases respectively, with 17 bases between them. In germline, CDR1 is KGHSH, CDR2 LQKENI. The length of the CDR3 is 15 residues.

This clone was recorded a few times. The chain's CDR3 is CASSAAGLNNEQFF. CDR3 sequence (DNA): TGTGCCAGCAGCGCGGCGGGACTTAACAATGAGCAGTTCTTC. The chain employs TRBV7-2 and TRBJ2-1, with a possible D match to TRBD2 (6 bases). The CDR3 consists of 14 residues. V shed 5 bases and J shed 5 bases, with 13 bases lying between them. CDR1 is SGHTA, CDR2 FQGNSA, per germline. Combining the CDR3 with reference TRBV7-2 and TRBJ2-1 gives the whole variable domain GAGVSQSPSNKVTEKGKDVELRCDPISGHTALYWYRQSLGQGLEFLIYFQGNSAPDKSGLPSDRFSAERTGGSVSTLTIQRTQQEDSAVYLCASSAAGLNNEQFFGPGTRLTVL.

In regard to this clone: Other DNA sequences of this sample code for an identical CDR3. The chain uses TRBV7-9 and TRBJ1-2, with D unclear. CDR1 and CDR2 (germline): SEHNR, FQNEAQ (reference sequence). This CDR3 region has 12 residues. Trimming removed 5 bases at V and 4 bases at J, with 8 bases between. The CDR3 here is CASSPDTYGYTF. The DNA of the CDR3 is TGTGCCAGCAGCCCTGACACCTATGGCTACACCTTC. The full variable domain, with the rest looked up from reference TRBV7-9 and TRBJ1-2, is DTGVSQNPRHKITKRGQNVTFRCDPISEHNRLYWYRQTLGQGPEFLTYFQNEAQLEKSRLLSDRFSAERPKGSFSTLEIQRTEQGDSAMYLCASSPDTYGYTFGSGTRLTVV.

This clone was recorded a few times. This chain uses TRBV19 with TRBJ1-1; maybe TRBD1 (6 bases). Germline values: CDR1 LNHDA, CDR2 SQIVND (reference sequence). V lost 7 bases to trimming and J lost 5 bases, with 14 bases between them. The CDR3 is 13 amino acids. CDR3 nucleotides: TGTGCCAGTAATTACAGGGCCGGGACTGAAGCTTTCTTT. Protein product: CASNYRAGTEAFF.

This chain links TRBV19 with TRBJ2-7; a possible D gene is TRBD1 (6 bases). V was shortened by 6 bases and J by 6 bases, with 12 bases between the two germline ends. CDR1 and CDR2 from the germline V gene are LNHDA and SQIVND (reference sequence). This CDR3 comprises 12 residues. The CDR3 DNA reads TGTGCCAGTAGACAGGGAGCTGGCGAGCAGTACTTC. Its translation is CASRQGAGEQYF. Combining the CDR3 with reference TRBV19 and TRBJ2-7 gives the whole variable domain DGGITQSPKYLFRKEGQNVTLSCEQNLNHDAMYWYRQDPGQGLRLIYYSQIVNDFQKGDIAEGYSVSREKKESFPLTVTSAQKNPTAFYLCASRQGAGEQYFGPGTRLTVT.

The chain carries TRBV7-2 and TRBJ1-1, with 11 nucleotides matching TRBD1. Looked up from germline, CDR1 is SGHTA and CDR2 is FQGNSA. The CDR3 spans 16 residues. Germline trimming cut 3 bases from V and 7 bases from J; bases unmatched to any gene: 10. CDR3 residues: CASSFRTGGQRNEAFF. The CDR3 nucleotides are TGTGCCAGCAGCTTCAGGACAGGGGGCCAACGGAATGAAGCTTTCTTT. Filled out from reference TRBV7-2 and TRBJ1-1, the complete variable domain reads GAGVSQSPSNKVTEKGKDVELRCDPISGHTALYWYRQSLGQGLEFLIYFQGNSAPDKSGLPSDRFSAERTGGSVSTLTIQRTQQEDSAVYLCASSFRTGGQRNEAFFGQGTRLTVV.

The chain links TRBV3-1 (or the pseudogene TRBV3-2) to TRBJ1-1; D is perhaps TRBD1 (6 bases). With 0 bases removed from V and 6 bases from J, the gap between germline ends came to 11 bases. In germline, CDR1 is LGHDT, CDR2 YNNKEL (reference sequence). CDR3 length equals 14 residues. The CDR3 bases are TGTGCCAGCAGCCAAGATGGGGGGCACGCTGAAGCTTTCTTT. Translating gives CASSQDGGHAEAFF.

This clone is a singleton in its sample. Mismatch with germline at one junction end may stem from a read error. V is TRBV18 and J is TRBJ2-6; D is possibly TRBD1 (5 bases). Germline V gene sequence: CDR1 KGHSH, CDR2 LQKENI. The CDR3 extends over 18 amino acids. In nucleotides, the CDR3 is TGTGCCAGCACACCTAGGACGGACATCTACTCTGGGGCCAACGTCCTGACTTTC. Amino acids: CASTPRTDIYSGANVLTF.

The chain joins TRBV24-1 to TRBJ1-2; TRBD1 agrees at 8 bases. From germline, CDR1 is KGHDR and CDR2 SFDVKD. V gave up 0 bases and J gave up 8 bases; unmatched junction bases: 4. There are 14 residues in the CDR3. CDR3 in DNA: TGTGCCACCAGTGATTTGCACAGGGGGGAAGGCTACACCTTC. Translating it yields CATSDLHRGEGYTF.

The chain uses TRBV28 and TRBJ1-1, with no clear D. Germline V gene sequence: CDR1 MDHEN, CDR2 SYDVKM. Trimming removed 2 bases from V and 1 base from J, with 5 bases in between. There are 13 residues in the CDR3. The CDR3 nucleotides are TGTGCCAGCAGTTTAATCCAGAACACTGAAGCTTTCTTT. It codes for CASSLIQNTEAFF.

In nucleotides, the CDR3 is TGCGCCAGCAGCCCTCAACTAATGGGACCTGAAAAACTGTTTTTT. Its protein product is CASSPQLMGPEKLFF. The chain joins TRBV4-3 to TRBJ1-4; tentative D call: TRBD1 (5 bases). The CDR3 is made up of 15 amino acids. Trimming cost V 4 bases and J 7 bases, with 16 bases left between them. Germline V CDR1 and CDR2: LGHNA, YSLEER.

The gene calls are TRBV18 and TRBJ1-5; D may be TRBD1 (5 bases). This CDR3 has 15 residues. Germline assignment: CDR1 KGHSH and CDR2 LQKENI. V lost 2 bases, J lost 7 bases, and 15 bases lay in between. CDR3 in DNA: TGTGCCAGCTCACCATCAAGTTCAGGGAGCCAGCCCCAGCATTTT. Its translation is CASSPSSSGSQPQHF.

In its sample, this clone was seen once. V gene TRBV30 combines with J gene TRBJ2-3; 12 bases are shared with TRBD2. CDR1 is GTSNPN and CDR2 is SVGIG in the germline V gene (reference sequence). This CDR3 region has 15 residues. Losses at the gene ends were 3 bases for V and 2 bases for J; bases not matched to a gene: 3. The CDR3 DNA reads TGTGCCTGGAGGGCTAGCGGGGGGGCCACAGATACGCAGTATTTT. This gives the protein CAWRASGGATDTQYF.

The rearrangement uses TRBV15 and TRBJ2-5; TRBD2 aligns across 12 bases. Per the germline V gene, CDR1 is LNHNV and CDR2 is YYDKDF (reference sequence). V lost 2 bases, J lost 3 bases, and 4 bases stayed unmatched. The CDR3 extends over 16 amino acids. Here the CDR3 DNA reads TGTGCCACCAGCAGAACTAGCGGGGGGCTAGAAGAGACCCAGTACTTC. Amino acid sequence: CATSRTSGGLEETQYF.

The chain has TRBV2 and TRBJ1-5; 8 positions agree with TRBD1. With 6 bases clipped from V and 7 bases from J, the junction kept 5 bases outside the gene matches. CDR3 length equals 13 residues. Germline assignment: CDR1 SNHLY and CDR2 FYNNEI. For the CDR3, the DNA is TGTGCCAGCAGCCGGACAGGGCAGCAGCCCCAGCATTTT. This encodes CASSRTGQQPQHF.

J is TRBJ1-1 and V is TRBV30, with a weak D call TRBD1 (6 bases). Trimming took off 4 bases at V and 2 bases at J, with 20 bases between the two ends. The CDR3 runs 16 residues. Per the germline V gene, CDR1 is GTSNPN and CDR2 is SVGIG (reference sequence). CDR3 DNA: TGTGCCTGGACCCCTTATCGGGGGGCCATCAACACTGAAGCTTTCTTT. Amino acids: CAWTPYRGAINTEAFF.

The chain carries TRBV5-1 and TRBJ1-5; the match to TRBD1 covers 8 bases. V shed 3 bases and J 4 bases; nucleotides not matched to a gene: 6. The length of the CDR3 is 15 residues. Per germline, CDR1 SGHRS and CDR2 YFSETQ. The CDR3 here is CASSSTGAGNQPQHF. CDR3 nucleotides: TGCGCCAGCAGCTCGACAGGGGCAGGAAATCAGCCCCAGCATTTT.

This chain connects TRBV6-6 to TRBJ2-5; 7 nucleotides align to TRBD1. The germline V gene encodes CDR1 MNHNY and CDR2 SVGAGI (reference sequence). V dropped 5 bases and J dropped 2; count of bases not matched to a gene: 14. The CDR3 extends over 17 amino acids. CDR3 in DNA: TGTGCCAGCAGTCCACCTCCGGGACAGCCCCTACAAGAGACCCAGTACTTC. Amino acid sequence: CASSPPPGQPLQETQYF.

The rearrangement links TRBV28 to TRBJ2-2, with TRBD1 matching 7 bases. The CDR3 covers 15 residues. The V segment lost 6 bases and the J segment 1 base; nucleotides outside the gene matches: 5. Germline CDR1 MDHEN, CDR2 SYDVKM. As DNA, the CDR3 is TGTGCCAGCAGGAGGGGGACAGTGAACACCGGGGAGCTGTTTTTT. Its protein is CASRRGTVNTGELFF.

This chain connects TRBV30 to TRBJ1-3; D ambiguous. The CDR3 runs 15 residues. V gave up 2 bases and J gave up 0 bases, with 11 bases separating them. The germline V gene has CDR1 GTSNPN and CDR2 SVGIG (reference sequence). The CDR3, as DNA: TGTGCCTGGAGTTTCCCCTATACCTCTGGAAACACCATATATTTT. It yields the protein CAWSFPYTSGNTIYF.

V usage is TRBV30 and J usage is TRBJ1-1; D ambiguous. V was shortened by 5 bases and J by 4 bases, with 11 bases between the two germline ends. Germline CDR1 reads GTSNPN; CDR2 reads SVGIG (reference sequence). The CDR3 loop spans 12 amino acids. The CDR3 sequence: CAWGVFSTEAFF. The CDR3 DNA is TGTGCCTGGGGGGTTTTCAGCACTGAAGCTTTCTTT.

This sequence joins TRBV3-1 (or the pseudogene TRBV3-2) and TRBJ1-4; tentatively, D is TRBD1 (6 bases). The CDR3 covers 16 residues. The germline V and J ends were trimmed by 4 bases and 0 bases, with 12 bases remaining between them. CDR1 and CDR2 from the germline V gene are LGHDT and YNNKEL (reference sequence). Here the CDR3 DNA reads TGTGCCAGCAGCCTCCGGGGGGCTTCAACTAATGAAAAACTGTTTTTT. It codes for CASSLRGASTNEKLFF.